This T cell receptor (beta chain) was found in a study of control samples from healthy donors and cancer patients (dated by TCRdb to the early 2020s). Notes on this clone: This receptor's antigen is unknown. Base qualities are not provided; no much larger clone lies one nucleotide away.

Receptors were amplified or captured by the immunoSEQ multiplex PCR assay. TCRdb re-hosts the immuneACCESS table, in-frame sequences only. Its copies lack some clones; in the studies checked, an unresolved V gene accounts for under half of them, and the cause for the rest is not known. For this sample there are 90,000 to 130,000 clones; 88% appear just once. The ten largest clonotypes hold 3.7% of the sample. The CDR3 runs 14 residues from the cysteine to the phenylalanine. Here the CDR3 DNA is all that survives: 42 bases in frame from base 1. For CDR1 and CDR2, the germline V gene lists SGHRS and YFSETQ. Relative to germline, V is 5 bases shorter and J is 4 bases shorter, with 14 bases between their ends.

The clonotype comes from a woman aged 55-69 years with lung cancer. Sequencing used PBMCs. Recombination connected TRBV5-1 to TRBJ2-3; the D call is tentative, TRBD1 or TRBD2, as each matches 6 bases. The CDR3 protein is CASSRAGEADTQYF. DNA sequence: TGCGCCAGCAGTAGGGCAGGGGAGGCAGATACGCAGTATTTT.